The present TCR beta chain was sequenced within a study of blood T cell repertoires in COVID-19. Original data processing: Amplified reference gene primers provided the basis for estimating nucleated cell counts. Method: immunoSEQ multiplex PCR; TCRdb's copy keeps in-frame clones and lacks some. Clone size and V and J calls were adopted from that table, with D and trimming inferred from the DNA. The data hold under 100,000 clones, with around 87% observed a single time. Trimming removed 2 bases from V and 6 bases from J; junction bases left unmatched: 7. CDR1 is SNHLY and CDR2 is FYNNEI in the germline V gene. CDR3 size: 15 residues.

V and J are TRBV2 and TRBJ2-1; 7 positions agree with TRBD2. Sequenced input: peripheral blood. The sequence came from a human donor in a cohort sampled during active COVID-19. This CDR3 is CASSEILASGNEQFF. For the CDR3, the DNA is TGTGCCAGCAGTGAAATTCTGGCTAGCGGCAATGAGCAGTTCTTC.